Given below is one T cell receptor beta chain in context. The target antigen is unknown. These data originate in a study of shared clonotypes between healthy human individuals. Once extracted for a subset, genomic DNA was divided evenly among several immunoSEQ plates. Using immunoSEQ multiplex PCR, the repertoire was profiled, and TCRdb retains in-frame clones only, with some absent. The data contain roughly 1,000,000 clones, about 84% of them singletons. Those who donated were healthy HIV-negative adults, with no recent acute infections or vaccinations reported. V shed 1 base and J 7 bases; nucleotides not matched to a gene: 12. The CDR3 runs 17 residues. CDR1 SGHAT and CDR2 FQNNGV come from the germline V gene. Study-wide findings and caveats: Larger estimated richness was generally recorded for naive subsets relative to memory subsets.

The TCR comes from a man aged 18 to 35 in good health. Some clones in this sample may be carry-over from other donors' samples. Input material: memory CD4+ T cells from PBMCs. Stated subset: CD45RA-negative fraction. The chain has TRBV11-2 and TRBJ2-1; 8 nucleotides agree with TRBD1. The CDR3 here is CASSLANLQGVRNEQFF. Here the CDR3 DNA reads TGTGCCAGCAGCTTAGCTAACCTACAGGGGGTGAGGAATGAGCAGTTCTTC.